This T cell receptor beta chain was observed in a study of T cells after posttransplantation cyclophosphamide. Busulfan-fludarabine conditioning, marrow transplant, and cyclophosphamide on days +3 and +4 were administered. CDR3 length: 15 amino acids. The germline gives CDR1 SGHDT, CDR2 YYEEEE. Deletions cut 3 bases from V and 0 bases from J, with 12 bases between. The method was immunoSEQ multiplex PCR; TCRdb's version includes in-frame clones alone and lacks a portion of them. The profile shows some 4,300 clones, approximately 80% of them singletons. The chain employs TRBV5-6 and TRBJ2-5; tentatively, D is TRBD1 (6 bases). Sample: PBMCs, taken 29 days after a stem cell transplant with posttransplant cyclophosphamide. The clonotype was recovered from a male patient between 50 and 60 years old who received an allogeneic stem cell transplant from an unrelated donor, was CMV-positive, and had acute GVHD only. Some of the T cells may derive from the graft donor. CDR3 DNA: TGTGCCAGCAGCTGGTTGGGGGCGAACCAAGAGACCCAGTACTTC. Protein product: CASSWLGANQETQYF.